Each of the 27 T cell receptor beta chains below was sequenced from the same sample in a study of T-cell memory formation after mild COVID-19. Via MiXCR, TCRdb re-called the 5' RACE reads, giving one row per CDR3 protein. The sample has roughly 14,000 distinct CDR3 sequences; roughly 21% are singletons. The specimen sequenced was PBMCs or a T cell subset sorted from them (not recorded which). All receptors derive from a young man who had mild COVID-19 (a few samples of this study predate the infection). Cell type and time point are not known.

Only a few counts were recorded for this clonotype. This CDR3 is CASSQDDLTGELFF. CDR3 nucleotides: TGCGCCAGCAGCCAAGATGACCTCACCGGGGAGCTGTTTTTT. The J gene is TRBJ2-2, the V gene TRBV4-1; no clear D gene. CDR1 is MGHRA and CDR2 is YSYEKL in the germline V gene. CDR3 size: 14 residues. V lost 0 bases and J 4 bases, leaving 6 bases between the germline ends.

This clonotype was counted once. In DNA, the CDR3 is TGTGCCAGCAGCCAAGAAAATAGGGGACCCTACAATGAGCAGTTCTTC. It encodes CASSQENRGPYNEQFF. The rearrangement links TRBV14 to TRBJ2-1; D is perhaps TRBD1 or TRBD2 (5 bases each). The V gene's germline CDR1 is SGHDN and CDR2 FVKESK. V dropped 0 bases and J dropped 2 bases, with 11 bases sitting between them. This CDR3 has 16 amino acids.

The rearrangement uses TRBV5-6 and TRBJ2-7; 7 positions agree with TRBD2. Germline-derived CDR1 and CDR2 are SGHDT and YYEEEE. The CDR3 consists of 12 residues. Trimming took 4 bases from V and 6 from J; bases not matched to a gene: 4. CDR3 protein: CASSPGGFEQYF. CDR3 nucleotide sequence: TGTGCCAGCAGCCCGGGGGGTTTCGAGCAGTACTTC. Complete variable domain (other parts from reference TRBV5-6 and TRBJ2-7): DAGVTQSPTHLIKTRGQQVTLRCSPKSGHDTVSWYQQALGQGPQFIFQYYEEEERQRGNFPDRFSGHQFPNYSSELNVNALLLGDSALYLCASSPGGFEQYFGPGTRLTVT.

This clonotype was observed at least ten times. The chain joins TRBV9 to TRBJ1-1, with D tentatively TRBD1 (5 bases). The CDR3 runs 14 residues. V dropped 0 bases and J dropped 4 bases, with 10 bases sitting between them. Germline V gene sequence: CDR1 SGDLS, CDR2 YYNGEE. The CDR3 spells CASSVVGGGTEAFF. CDR3 sequence (DNA): TGTGCCAGCAGCGTAGTCGGGGGAGGCACTGAAGCTTTCTTT.

This clonotype was seen ten or more times. The CDR3 loop reads CASSLGRWEELFF. DNA for the CDR3: TGTGCCAGCAGCTTAGGACGGTGGGAGGAGCTGTTTTTT. The rearrangement links TRBV7-9 to TRBJ2-2; no definite D call. Trimming cost V 1 base and J 10 bases, with 10 bases left between them. Germline loops: CDR1 SEHNR, CDR2 FQNEAQ (reference sequence). This CDR3 is 13 amino acids long.

The chain is built from TRBV20-1 and TRBJ2-3; TRBD2 matches at 8 bases. This CDR3 is built from 13 residues. Germline V lookup: CDR1 DFQATT, CDR2 SNEGSKA (reference sequence). V was pared by 6 bases and J by 5 bases, with 7 bases of the junction left unmatched. The CDR3 nucleotides read TGCAGTGCGTCGAGCGGGAGAATAGATACGCAGTATTTT. Its protein is CSASSGRIDTQYF.

The sample holds a few counts of this clonotype. Here the CDR3 reads CASSFRIGQGILSSYNEQFF. The CDR3 bases are TGTGCCAGCAGCTTCCGGATTGGACAGGGGATTCTCAGCTCCTACAATGAGCAGTTCTTC. This chain connects TRBV5-5 to TRBJ2-1; TRBD1 agrees at 9 bases. In germline, CDR1 is SGHKS, CDR2 YYEKEE (reference sequence). V lost 2 bases and J lost 0; bases outside the gene matches: 15. This CDR3 contains 20 residues.

This clonotype occurred many times. J is TRBJ2-2 and V is TRBV4-3, with D possibly called TRBD1 or TRBD2 (5 bases each). The CDR3 loop spans 15 amino acids. The germline CDR1 and CDR2 sequences are LGHNA and YSLEER. Trimming pared 4 bases from V and 6 bases from J, leaving 15 bases between. The CDR3: CASSRGVSNSGELFF. CDR3 sequence (DNA): TGCGCCAGCAGCCGAGGGGTCTCCAACTCCGGGGAGCTGTTTTTT.

This clonotype has a count of ten or more. The chain links TRBV20-1 to TRBJ1-5; D unresolved. The V end was cut by 3 bases, the J end by 2 bases, with 17 bases between. In germline, CDR1 is DFQATT, CDR2 SNEGSKA (reference sequence). The CDR3 sequence is 16 residues long. CDR3 sequence (DNA): TGCAGTGCTAGTCCCCACATCCAGGTGGGCAATCAGCCCCAGCATTTT. Translation gives CSASPHIQVGNQPQHF.

The chain employs TRBV4-2 and TRBJ2-7; TRBD1 might be the D (6 bases). V lost 4 bases, J lost 0 bases, and 16 bases lay in between. Germline loops: CDR1 LGHNA, CDR2 YNFKEQ. The CDR3 spans 16 residues. CDR3 coding DNA: TGTGCCAGCAGCCGCCTGGACAGCCCTAGCTCCTACGAGCAGTACTTC. Its protein product is CASSRLDSPSSYEQYF.

This clonotype was recorded many times. The V gene is TRBV27, the J gene TRBJ2-1; 8 nucleotides line up with TRBD2. J gave up 8 bases and V 6 bases, and 12 bases lay outside the gene matches. CDR3 length: 15 amino acids. CDR1 is MNHEY and CDR2 is SMNVEV in the germline V gene (reference sequence). The CDR3: CASRATSGGWYEQFF. As DNA, the CDR3 is TGTGCCAGCAGGGCCACTAGCGGCGGTTGGTATGAGCAGTTCTTC.

A word on this clonotype: With a much larger clone just one base away, this may be a read error. The V and J genes are TRBV2 and TRBJ1-4; no reliable D call. The CDR3 loop spans 14 amino acids. From germline, CDR1 is SNHLY and CDR2 FYNNEI. The CDR3 reads CVSSVDWVNEKLFF. The CDR3 DNA reads TGTGTCAGCAGTGTCGACTGGGTCAATGAAAAACTGTTTTTT.

This clonotype was detected ten times or more. This chain joins TRBV28 and TRBJ2-5, with 7 bases fitting TRBD1. The CDR3 consists of 13 residues. CDR1 is MDHEN and CDR2 is SYDVKM in the germline V gene. Unmatched junction bases numbered 6, after V lost 6 bases and J lost 5 bases. In DNA form, the CDR3 reads TGTGCCAGCAGAAGACAGGGTTTCGAGACCCAGTACTTC. Translating it yields CASRRQGFETQYF.

This clonotype was seen more than once but under ten times. This chain's CDR3 is CASPGTGARETQYF. Written as DNA, the CDR3 is TGTGCCAGCCCCGGGACAGGGGCAAGGGAGACCCAGTACTTC. This chain connects TRBV2 to TRBJ2-5; 10 nucleotides align to TRBD1. Germline CDR1 SNHLY, CDR2 FYNNEI. J was trimmed by 5 bases and V by 8 bases; bases with no gene match: 8. CDR3 length equals 14 residues. Based on the CDR3 plus reference TRBV2 and TRBJ2-5, the full variable domain is EPEVTQTPSHQVTQMGQEVILRCVPISNHLYFYWYRQILGQKVEFLVSFYNNEISEKSEIFDDQFSVERPDGSNFTLKIRSTKLEDSAMYFCASPGTGARETQYFGPGTRLLVL.

This clonotype was recorded at least ten times. V gene TRBV20-1 combines with J gene TRBJ1-4; TRBD1 might be the D (5 bases). CDR1 and CDR2 from the germline V gene are DFQATT and SNEGSKA (reference sequence). CDR3 size: 13 residues. V was clipped by 6 bases and J by 6 bases, with 14 bases between them. The CDR3 DNA follows: TGCAGTGCAAAACTTCCGGGGGATGAAAAACTGTTTTTT. This encodes CSAKLPGDEKLFF.

A few counts support this clonotype. J is TRBJ1-1 and V is TRBV6-5; D is perhaps TRBD1 (6 bases). Deletions cut 2 bases from V and 4 bases from J, with 20 bases between. In germline, CDR1 is MNHEY, CDR2 SVGAGI. The CDR3 is 17 amino acids. The DNA of the CDR3 is TGTGCCAGCAGTTACATATCGGACGGGACCAGGGGCACTGAAGCTTTCTTT. It encodes CASSYISDGTRGTEAFF.

This clonotype was counted ten times or more. This chain joins TRBV4-1 and TRBJ2-4; TRBD1 matches 9 bases. Germline values: CDR1 MGHRA, CDR2 YSYEKL. V gave up 3 bases and J gave up 6 bases; unmatched junction bases: 6. The length of the CDR3 is 15 residues. The CDR3 region is CASSQTGGQLNIQYF. The CDR3 nucleotides read TGCGCCAGCAGCCAGACAGGGGGACAGTTAAACATTCAGTACTTC.

This clonotype was seen ten or more times. The chain recombines TRBV6-2 or TRBV6-3 with TRBJ2-1; D might be TRBD1 or TRBD2, each matching 6 bases. V shed 4 bases and J shed 9 bases, with 10 bases lying between them. This CDR3 has 12 residues. The V gene's germline CDR1 is MNHEY and CDR2 SVGEGT. CDR3 nucleotides: TGTGCCAGCAGTTTATGGGGGGCTGAGCAGTTCTTC. This gives the protein CASSLWGAEQFF.

This clonotype was observed at least ten times. V is TRBV12-5 and J is TRBJ1-5; D gene ambiguous. The germline CDR1 and CDR2 sequences are LGHNT and FRNRAP. This CDR3 region has 13 residues. V shed 5 bases and J shed 7 bases, with 12 bases lying between them. CDR3 bases: TGTGCTAGTGGTCCTTCCAAGGCGCAGCCCCAGCATTTT. Translating it yields CASGPSKAQPQHF.

The V gene is TRBV6-5, the J gene TRBJ2-1; no definite D call. The V gene's germline CDR1 is MNHEY and CDR2 SVGAGI. This CDR3 comprises 14 residues. V lost 0 bases and J lost 4, with 7 bases in between. CDR3 in amino acids: CASSYSFRYNEQFF. DNA of the CDR3: TGTGCCAGCAGTTACTCGTTCAGGTACAATGAGCAGTTCTTC.

This clonotype was picked up many times. At one boundary the junction diverges from the germline segment, which might be a read error. CDR3 sequence reads: CASSLVLSNEQFF. The CDR3 DNA follows: TGTGCTAGCAGCTTAGTTTTGAGTAATGAGCAGTTCTTC. This chain joins TRBV7-7 and TRBJ2-1; D gene ambiguous. This CDR3 comprises 13 residues. Per germline, CDR1 SSHAT and CDR2 FNYEAQ (reference sequence).

In this sample, this clonotype turned up many times. This chain uses TRBV11-1 with TRBJ1-1; no reliable D call. CDR1 and CDR2 (germline): SGHAT, FQDESV (reference sequence). The CDR3 extends over 15 amino acids. Trimming stripped 5 bases from V and 0 bases from J, with 13 bases between. The CDR3 DNA reads TGTGCCAGCAGCCCTGCGGACCTAATGAACACTGAAGCTTTCTTT. Amino acid sequence: CASSPADLMNTEAFF.

This clonotype was seen many times. The chain is built from TRBV7-9 and TRBJ2-7; weak D call: TRBD2 (5 bases). Germline CDR1 and CDR2: SEHNR and FQNEAQ (reference sequence). The CDR3 runs 13 residues. The V end was cut by 5 bases, the J end by 7 bases, with 15 bases between. The CDR3 here is CASSRVAPGEQYF. The CDR3 bases are TGTGCCAGCAGCCGGGTGGCACCGGGGGAGCAGTACTTC.

This chain connects TRBV6-6 to TRBJ1-1; possibly TRBD1 for D (6 bases). The CDR3 loop spans 11 amino acids. CDR1 and CDR2 from the germline V gene are MNHNY and SVGAGI (reference sequence). V gave up 4 bases and J gave up 11 bases, with 11 bases separating them. The CDR3 bases are TGTGCCAGCAGTTCTACAGGGTTGGCTTTCTTT. It yields the protein CASSSTGLAFF.

At least ten counts were recorded for this clonotype. V is TRBV9 and J is TRBJ1-2; D is unclear. The V and J ends lost 0 bases and 8 bases respectively, with 11 bases between them. Germline CDR1 SGDLS, CDR2 YYNGEE. CDR3 length: 13 residues. CDR3: CASSVGTIPGYTF. The CDR3 DNA reads as TGTGCCAGCAGCGTAGGGACTATCCCCGGCTACACCTTC.

As DNA, the CDR3 is TGCGCCAGCAGCCAAGATATCCGACAGGGGGGGAGAGAGACCCAGTACTTC. Translating gives CASSQDIRQGGRETQYF. The chain links TRBV4-3 to TRBJ2-5; TRBD1 matches at 9 bases. The V segment lost 0 bases and the J segment 4 bases; nucleotides outside the gene matches: 9. From germline, CDR1 is LGHNA and CDR2 YSLEER. The CDR3 runs 17 residues.

This clonotype was seen ten or more times. The chain carries TRBV7-2 and TRBJ1-6; D gene uncertain. Per germline, CDR1 SGHTA and CDR2 FQGNSA. V shed 1 base and J shed 6 bases, with 7 bases lying between them. This CDR3 has 14 residues. CDR3 region: CASSLDSVNSPLHF. The CDR3 DNA sequence: TGTGCCAGCAGCTTAGATAGCGTTAATTCACCCCTCCACTTT.